This TCR beta chain was documented in a study of blood T cell repertoires in COVID-19 (TCRdb year 2020). In the study overall: Collaborator samples came from the United States, Italy and Spain and covered acute and convalescent phases of COVID-19. The material from the prospective study consisted of cDNA or gDNA derived from T cells, B-cell-depleted T cells, or PBMCs. Deeply sampled blood TCRbeta repertoires from subjects exposed to, actively infected with, or recovered from COVID-19 were included in the dataset. A freely available public database, intended as a resource for researchers studying the immune response to SARS-CoV-2, is where the repertoires were released. The samples were drawn from the first 160 participants of the ongoing ImmuneRACE study and from 950 to 1,500 subjects provided by 6 global collaborators. Sample metadata almost always included a de-identified subject ID, COVID-19 status, age in years and sex. Where HLA class I and class II types were available, the types were taken from metadata supplied by the sample provider, not from assay-based typing. Results the study describes overall, beyond this receptor: The amount of clinical and demographic metadata varied by source and participant and was provided uncurated.

Counted from cysteine to phenylalanine, this CDR3 has 11 amino acids. This entry keeps only the CDR3 DNA: 33 bases, framed from base 1. Trimmed from V: 6 bases; trimmed from J: 7 bases; junction bases lacking a gene match: 2. Per the germline V gene, ENHRY is the CDR1 and SYGVKD is the CDR2. Participants in the prospective study were aged roughly 18 to 90 years, lived in some 24 United States geographic areas, and enrolled through a virtual design. Cohort assignment in the prospective study relied on participant-reported clinical history from a screening survey and a study questionnaire. In the prospective study, whole blood, serum and a nasopharyngeal or oropharyngeal swab were collected from each participant by mobile phlebotomists. Additional blood draws and questionnaires over an approximately 2-month period could optionally be provided by prospective study participants. Before DNA extraction, prospective study blood samples were shipped either frozen or at room temperature.

As regards this clone: Which antigen it targets is not known. Per-base qualities were not stored, and no clone one base away is much larger.

TCRbeta CDR3 regions were amplified from genomic DNA using the immunoSEQ Assay, a bias-controlled multiplex PCR. The study's own analysis went as follows. The number of nucleated cells in each sample was estimated from the amplification of reference gene primers within the assay. Sequence reads were collapsed and filtered to measure the absolute abundance of every unique TCRbeta CDR3 rearrangement. Productive Simpson clonality was computed per sample as the square root of Simpson's diversity index over productive rearrangements. Held by TCRdb, this immuneACCESS table contains in-frame sequences only and omits some clones. Under half of the omission traces to an unresolved V gene where checked; the cause of the rest is unknown. V and J calls and clone size follow that table, whereas D and trimming were derived from the DNA. Recorded for this sample are roughly 140,000 clones; around nine tenths of them occurred a single time. 1.2% of the sample goes to the ten largest clones.

The TCR originated in a woman in her 30s with acute COVID-19. The rearranged chain carries TRBV10-3 and TRBJ1-1; 7 middle bases align to TRBD1. Material: PBMCs or T cells enriched from blood (not recorded which). The CDR3 region has the sequence CAIRGDSEAFF. The nucleotide sequence is given as TGTGCCATCAGGGGGGACAGTGAAGCTTTCTTT.